The 9 T cell receptor beta chains presented below share a single source sample, sequenced in a study of T-cell memory formation after mild COVID-19. TCRdb reprocessed the 5' RACE reads via MiXCR and lists one record per CDR3 protein. The sample holds 150,000 to 200,000 distinct CDR3 sequences, about a fifth seen once. What was sequenced was PBMCs or a T cell subset sorted from them (not recorded which). The source is an adult woman who had mild COVID-19 (a few samples of this study predate the infection). Cell type and time point are not known.

The chain has TRBV7-9 and TRBJ2-1; the D gene is possibly TRBD1 (6 bases). The germline CDR1 and CDR2 sequences are SEHNR and FQNEAQ (reference sequence). V lost 2 bases and J 2 bases, leaving 10 bases between the germline ends. CDR3 length: 15 residues. CDR3 DNA: TGTGCCAGCAGCTTAACGCAGGGGACCTACAATGAGCAGTTCTTC. This codes for CASSLTQGTYNEQFF. Together with reference TRBV7-9 and TRBJ2-1, the CDR3 gives the full variable domain: DTGVSQNPRHKITKRGQNVTFRCDPISEHNRLYWYRQTLGQGPEFLTYFQNEAQLEKSRLLSDRFSAERPKGSFSTLEIQRTEQGDSAMYLCASSLTQGTYNEQFFGPGTRLTVL.

The V and J genes are TRBV4-2 and TRBJ2-1; 13 nucleotides agree with TRBD2. The CDR3 totals 17 residues. V dropped 5 bases and J dropped 5; count of bases not matched to a gene: 9. CDR1 is LGHNA, CDR2 YNFKEQ, per germline. The DNA for the CDR3 is TGTGCCAGCAGCGGACGGACTAGCGGGGGACCCAACAATGAGCAGTTCTTC. This translates into CASSGRTSGGPNNEQFF.

J is TRBJ1-1 and V is TRBV20-1; D is unclear. CDR1 and CDR2 (germline): DFQATT, SNEGSKA (reference sequence). V was trimmed by 8 bases and J by 4 bases, leaving 14 bases between them. CDR3 size: 12 residues. This CDR3 reads CSLDGISTEAFF. In DNA form, the CDR3 reads TGCAGTTTGGACGGGATTAGCACTGAAGCTTTCTTT.

The rearrangement joins TRBV7-8 to TRBJ2-1; weak D call: TRBD1 (5 bases). The CDR3 consists of 14 residues. V was trimmed by 0 bases and J by 9 bases, leaving 12 bases between them. Per the germline V gene, CDR1 is SGHVS and CDR2 is FQNEAQ. The CDR3 reads CASSLARTDTEQFF. CDR3 DNA: TGTGCCAGCAGCTTAGCGAGGACGGACACTGAGCAGTTCTTC.

This rearrangement joins TRBV10-3 to TRBJ2-7; 9 nucleotides line up with TRBD1. V lost 7 bases, J lost 3 bases, and 4 bases stayed unmatched. The length of the CDR3 is 13 residues. Per the germline V gene, CDR1 is ENHRY and CDR2 is SYGVKD. CDR3 sequence (DNA): TGTGCCATCACCACAGGGGGCCACTACGAGCAGTACTTC. Translation gives CAITTGGHYEQYF.

The chain couples TRBV12-3 or TRBV12-4 to TRBJ1-2; D is uncertain. The V and J ends lost 4 bases and 5 bases respectively, with 8 bases between them. The CDR3 covers 12 residues. Here the CDR3 reads CASSSGLYGYTF. CDR3 coding DNA: TGTGCCAGCAGTTCTGGGCTTTATGGCTACACCTTC.

Regarding this clonotype: One base away lies a much larger clone, so this may be a sequencing read error. The chain uses TRBV7-8 and TRBJ1-1, with 10 bases fitting TRBD1. CDR3 size: 14 residues. The germline gives CDR1 SGHVS, CDR2 FQNEAQ. The CDR3 coding sequence is TGTGCCAGCAGCTCGGGACAGGGGTACACTGAAGATTTCTTT. It is translated as CASSSGQGYTEDFF.

This clonotype was counted between two and nine times. The rearrangement links TRBV5-6 to TRBJ2-3, with D unclear. Trimming took 0 bases from V and 2 from J, leaving 7 bases between them. CDR3 length equals 14 residues. The germline gives CDR1 SGHDT, CDR2 YYEEEE. The CDR3 spells CASSLVRNTDTQYF. CDR3 nucleotides: TGTGCCAGCAGCTTGGTCCGGAACACAGATACGCAGTATTTT.

This clonotype was seen a handful of times. The rearrangement uses TRBV24-1 and TRBJ2-1; a weak D match, TRBD1 (6 bases). The CDR3 runs 17 residues. Trimming took off 0 bases at V and 4 bases at J, with 15 bases between the two ends. Per the germline V gene, CDR1 is KGHDR and CDR2 is SFDVKD. The CDR3 spells CATSDLPGHDLYNEQFF. CDR3 in DNA: TGTGCCACCAGTGATTTGCCGGGACACGATTTGTACAATGAGCAGTTCTTC.